The source of this TCR beta chain is a study of T-cell memory formation after mild COVID-19. Study-wide findings and caveats: CD4+ bias marked clones expanding day 15 to 37, unlike balanced contracting clones. Shrinking CD4+ clones resided mostly in CM and EM, and CD8+ ones in EMRA.

CDR1 and CDR2 from the germline V gene are DFQATT and SNEGSKA (reference sequence). The V and J ends lost 6 bases and 0 bases respectively, with 17 bases between them. The CDR3 length is 16 residues. Constant-segment primers and 5'RACE yielded cDNA libraries for TCR alpha and TCR beta, each carrying sample barcodes and UMIs. TCRdb analysed the 5' RACE reads with MiXCR anew, one entry per CDR3 protein. The sample lists under 450,000 distinct CDR3 sequences, roughly a quarter occurring once. About this clonotype: The antigen is unknown.

Sequencing was done on a sample of PBMCs or a T cell subset sorted from them (not recorded which). This TCR came from an adult woman who had mild COVID-19 (a few samples of this study predate the infection). Cell type and time point are not known. The gene calls are TRBV20-1 and TRBJ2-2; weak D call: TRBD1 (6 bases). The CDR3 reads CSASDRPVPNTGELFF. The DNA of the CDR3 is TGCAGTGCCTCGGACAGACCAGTACCGAACACCGGGGAGCTGTTTTTT.